What follows describes a single T cell receptor beta chain. The antigen remains unidentified. As TCR cDNA was made by 5'RACE template switching, a universal primer site and UMIs were added. TCRdb re-called the 5' RACE reads with MiXCR, one entry per CDR3 protein. Among hundreds of thousands of distinct CDR3 sequences, about 8.7% were seen once, and the ten largest hold around 17%. These data belong to a study of T cells after yellow fever vaccination. Study information: Those fractions that held only low numbers of cells were prepared using the SMART-Seq v4 Ultra Low Input RNA kit. Study outcomes and limitations: The booster response re-showed most primary clones: around 97% CD4, around 90% CD8.

The germline V gene encodes CDR1 SGHTA and CDR2 FQGNSA. The CDR3 length is 15 residues. J lost 2 bases, V lost 1 base, and 5 bases had no gene match. This TCR came from a young man who received the YFV17D yellow fever vaccine. The material was PBMCs, obtained on the day of the first yellow fever vaccination. The chain employs TRBV7-2 and TRBJ2-7, with 7 bases aligning to TRBD1. The CDR3 DNA sequence: TGTGCCAGCAGCTTAGAAAGGGGGCCGACCTACGAGCAGTACTTC. This translates into CASSLERGPTYEQYF.